Sequencing of this T cell receptor (beta chain) was carried out in a study of blood T cell repertoires in COVID-19. Across the study: COVID-19 samples collected from the United States, Italy and Spain covered acute and convalescent phases. The analysed material was cDNA or gDNA that came from T cells, B-cell-depleted T cells, or PBMCs.

The V and J ends lost 2 bases and 5 bases, in that order; junction bases with no gene match: 13. The CDR3 is 17 residues long. The V gene's germline CDR1 is SGDLS and CDR2 YYNGEE. Original processing methods: Reference gene primer amplification gave estimated nucleated cell counts. Using immunoSEQ multiplex PCR, the repertoire was profiled, and TCRdb retains in-frame clones only, with some absent. The V and J calls and clone size come from that table; D and trimming were worked out from the DNA. In the table there are 150,000 to 200,000 clones, approximately 90% of which are singletons. The clonotype was recovered from a man aged 18 to 29 who had recovered from COVID-19. Material for sequencing was peripheral blood. This chain links TRBV9 with TRBJ2-5, with 9 bases fitting TRBD1. The CDR3 here is CASSVPPGTGGWETQYF. CDR3 in DNA: TGTGCCAGCAGCGTCCCTCCTGGTACAGGGGGCTGGGAGACCCAGTACTTC.